This T cell receptor (beta chain) was recorded in a study of Ad26.COV2.S vaccination and SARS-CoV-2 variants. About the research overall: Enrolled in COV1001, the donor was in the Ad26.COV2.S trial arm, which received the vaccine. By the intramuscular route, Ad26.COV2.S was given once, or twice 56 days apart.

Points on this clone: Its antigen is not known.

Whole-study findings and limits: Analytic work on TCR breadth and depth might have understated the full extent of total T cell responses.

Treatment meaning: roughly 20 received Ad26.COV2.S at low or high dose, single or two shots; about 5 received placebo; per-sample allocation not given. Samples came from day 63 after the first vaccine or placebo injection. The repertoire was sequenced with immunoSEQ multiplex PCR; TCRdb's copy has only in-frame clones and lacks some. The sample yields 380,000 or so clones, roughly 90% seen once. V was shortened by 2 bases and J by 2 bases, with 3 bases between the two germline ends. Germline V lookup: CDR1 MDHEN, CDR2 SYDVKM. The CDR3 sequence is 12 residues long. V usage is TRBV28 and J usage is TRBJ1-1; D is unresolved. The TCR sequence derives from a person aged 18 to 59 who received the Ad26.COV2.S COVID-19 vaccine or a placebo. Source: peripheral blood, taken in a trial of Ad26.COV2.S vaccine versus placebo. The CDR3, as DNA: TGTGCCAGCAGTTTAGAAAACACTGAAGCTTTCTTT. The encoded protein is CASSLENTEAFF.